Here is one T cell receptor (beta chain) with its context. V was pared by 3 bases and J by 5 bases, with 14 bases between. The CDR3 is 14 residues long. CDR1 and CDR2 from the germline V gene are MDHEN and SYDVKM. As handled by the study authors: The authors estimated nucleated cell counts from reference gene primer amplification. Some clones are missing from TCRdb's copy, which holds only in-frame ones; the method was immunoSEQ multiplex PCR. V, J and clone size derive from that table, while D and trimming were established from the DNA sequence. The sample shows 150,000 or so clones, about four fifths of them seen only once. The data were taken from a study of blood T cell repertoires in COVID-19. Looking at the study overall: Donors in the United States, Italy and Spain gave samples during acute or convalescent COVID-19.

What was sequenced was peripheral blood. This clonotype was obtained from a woman aged 60-75 years with acute or convalescent COVID-19. V usage is TRBV28 and J usage is TRBJ2-7, with TRBD1 as a possible D gene (5 bases). The CDR3 here is CASSLSGKYDEQYF. Here the CDR3 DNA reads TGTGCCAGCAGTTTGTCAGGGAAGTACGACGAGCAGTACTTC.